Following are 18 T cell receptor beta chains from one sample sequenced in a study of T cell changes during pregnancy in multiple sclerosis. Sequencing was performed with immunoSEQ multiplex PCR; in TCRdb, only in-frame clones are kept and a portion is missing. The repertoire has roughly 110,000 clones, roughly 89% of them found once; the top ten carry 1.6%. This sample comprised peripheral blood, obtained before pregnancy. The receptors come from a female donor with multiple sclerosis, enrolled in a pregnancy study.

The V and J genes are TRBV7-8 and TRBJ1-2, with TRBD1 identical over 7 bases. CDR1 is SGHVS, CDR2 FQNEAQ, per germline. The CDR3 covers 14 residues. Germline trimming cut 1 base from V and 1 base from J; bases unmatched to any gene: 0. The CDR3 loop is CASSLGDSNYGYTF. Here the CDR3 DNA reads TGTGCCAGCAGCTTAGGGGACAGTAACTATGGCTACACCTTC.

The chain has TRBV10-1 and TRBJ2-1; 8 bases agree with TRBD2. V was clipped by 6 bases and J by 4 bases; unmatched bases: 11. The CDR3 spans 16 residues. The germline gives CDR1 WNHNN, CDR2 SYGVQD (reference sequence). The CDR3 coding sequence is TGCGCCAGCAGCGATAACATAGCGGGACGGTACAATGAGCAGTTCTTC. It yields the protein CASSDNIAGRYNEQFF.

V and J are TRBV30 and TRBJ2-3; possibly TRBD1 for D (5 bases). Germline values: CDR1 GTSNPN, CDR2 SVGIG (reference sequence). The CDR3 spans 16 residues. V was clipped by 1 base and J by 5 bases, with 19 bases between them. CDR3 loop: CAWSGGQGKRRDTQYF. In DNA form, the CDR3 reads TGTGCCTGGAGTGGGGGTCAGGGAAAGCGCAGAGATACGCAGTATTTT. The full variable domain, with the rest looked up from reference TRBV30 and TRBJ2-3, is SQTIHQWPATLVQPVGSPLSLECTVEGTSNPNLYWYRQAAGRGLQLLFYSVGIGQISSEVPQNLSASRPQDRQFILSSKKLLLSDSGFYLCAWSGGQGKRRDTQYFGPGTRLTVL.

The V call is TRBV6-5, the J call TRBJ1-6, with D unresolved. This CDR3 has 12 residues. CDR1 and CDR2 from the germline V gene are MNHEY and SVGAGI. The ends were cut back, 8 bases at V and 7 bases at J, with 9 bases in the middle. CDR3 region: CASGVRNSPLHF. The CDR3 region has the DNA TGTGCCAGCGGTGTCAGAAATTCACCCCTCCACTTT.

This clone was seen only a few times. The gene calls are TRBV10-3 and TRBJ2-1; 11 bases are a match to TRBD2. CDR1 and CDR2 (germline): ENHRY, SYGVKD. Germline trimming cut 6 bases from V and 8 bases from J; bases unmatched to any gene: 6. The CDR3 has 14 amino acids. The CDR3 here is CAISVTSGIHEQFF. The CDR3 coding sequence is TGTGCCATCAGCGTGACTAGCGGGATACATGAGCAGTTCTTC.

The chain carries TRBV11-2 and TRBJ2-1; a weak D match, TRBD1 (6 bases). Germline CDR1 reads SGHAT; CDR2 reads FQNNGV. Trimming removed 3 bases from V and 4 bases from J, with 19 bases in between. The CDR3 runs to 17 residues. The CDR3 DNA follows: TGTGCCAGCAGCTTGGGGAGAGGACAGACCCTTTACAATGAGCAGTTCTTC. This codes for CASSLGRGQTLYNEQFF.

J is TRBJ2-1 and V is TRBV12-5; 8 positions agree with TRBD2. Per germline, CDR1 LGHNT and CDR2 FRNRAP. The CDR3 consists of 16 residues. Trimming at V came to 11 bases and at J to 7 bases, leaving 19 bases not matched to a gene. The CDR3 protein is CAATRSGRGVWNEQFF. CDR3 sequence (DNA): TGTGCTGCTACCAGATCGGGGCGGGGGGTTTGGAATGAGCAGTTCTTC.

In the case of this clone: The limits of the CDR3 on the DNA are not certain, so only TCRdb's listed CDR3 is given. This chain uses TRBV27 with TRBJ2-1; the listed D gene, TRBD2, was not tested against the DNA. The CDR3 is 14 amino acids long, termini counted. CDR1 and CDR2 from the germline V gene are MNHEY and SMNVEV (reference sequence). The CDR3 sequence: CASTWGSGIGQAFF.

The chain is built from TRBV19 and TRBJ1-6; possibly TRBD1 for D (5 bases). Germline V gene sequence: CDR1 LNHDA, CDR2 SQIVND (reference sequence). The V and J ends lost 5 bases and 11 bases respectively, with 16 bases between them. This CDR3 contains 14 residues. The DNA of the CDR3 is TGTGCCAGTAGTGCCTCGGCAGGGCTTACACCCCTCCACTTT. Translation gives CASSASAGLTPLHF.

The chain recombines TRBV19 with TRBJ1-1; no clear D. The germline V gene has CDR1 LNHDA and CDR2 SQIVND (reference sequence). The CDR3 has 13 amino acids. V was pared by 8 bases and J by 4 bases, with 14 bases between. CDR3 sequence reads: CASGSNIFTEAFF. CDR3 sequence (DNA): TGTGCCAGTGGGAGTAATATCTTCACTGAAGCTTTCTTT.

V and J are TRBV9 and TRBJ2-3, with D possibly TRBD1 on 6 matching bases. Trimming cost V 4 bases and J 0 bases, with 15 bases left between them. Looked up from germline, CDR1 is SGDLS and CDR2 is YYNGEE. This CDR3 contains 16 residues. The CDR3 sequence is CASSPRDTFSTDTQYF. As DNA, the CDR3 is TGTGCCAGCAGCCCTCGGGACACCTTTAGCACAGATACGCAGTATTTT.

This CDR3 reads CASSQDVGGSYNSPLHF. The CDR3 bases are TGTGCCAGCAGCCAAGATGTCGGCGGATCCTATAATTCACCCCTCCACTTT. The genes are TRBV14 and TRBJ1-6; D ambiguous. CDR1 is SGHDN, CDR2 FVKESK, per germline. This CDR3 is 17 amino acids long. With 0 bases removed from V and 1 base from J, the gap between germline ends came to 10 bases. The full variable domain, its missing parts supplied by reference TRBV14 and TRBJ1-6, is EAGVTQFPSHSVIEKGQTVTLRCDPISGHDNLYWYRRVMGKEIKFLLHFVKESKQDESGMPNNRFLAERTGGTYSTLKVQPAELEDSGVYFCASSQDVGGSYNSPLHFGNGTRLTVT.

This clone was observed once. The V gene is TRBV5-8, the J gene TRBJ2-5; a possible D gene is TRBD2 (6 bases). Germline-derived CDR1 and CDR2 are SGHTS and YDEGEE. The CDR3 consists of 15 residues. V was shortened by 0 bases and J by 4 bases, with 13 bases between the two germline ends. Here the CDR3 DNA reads TGTGCCAGCAGCTTGGGAGGATTGGGGGGAGAGACCCAGTACTTC. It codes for CASSLGGLGGETQYF.

CDR3 protein: CASSVGGETTEAFF. CDR3 bases: TGTGCCAGCAGCGTAGGGGGGGAAACCACTGAAGCTTTCTTT. The chain has TRBV9 and TRBJ1-1, with D perhaps matching TRBD1 (5 bases). Germline-derived CDR1 and CDR2 are SGDLS and YYNGEE. Deletions cut 0 bases from V and 4 bases from J, with 10 bases between. The CDR3 totals 14 residues.

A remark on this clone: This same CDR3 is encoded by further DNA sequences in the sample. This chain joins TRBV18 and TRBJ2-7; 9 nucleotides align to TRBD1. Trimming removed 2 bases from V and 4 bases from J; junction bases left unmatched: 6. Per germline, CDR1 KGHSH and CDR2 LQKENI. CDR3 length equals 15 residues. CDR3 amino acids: CASSPTGTGPYEQYF. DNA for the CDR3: TGTGCCAGCTCACCAACCGGGACAGGGCCGTACGAGCAGTACTTC.

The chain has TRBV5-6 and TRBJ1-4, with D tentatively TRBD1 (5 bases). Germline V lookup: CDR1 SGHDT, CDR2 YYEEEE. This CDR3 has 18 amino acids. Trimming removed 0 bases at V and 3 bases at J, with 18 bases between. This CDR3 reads CASSLALDWGSPNEKLFF. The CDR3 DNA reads TGTGCCAGCAGCTTGGCCCTTGATTGGGGCTCCCCTAATGAAAAACTGTTTTTT. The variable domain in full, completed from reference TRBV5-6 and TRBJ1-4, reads DAGVTQSPTHLIKTRGQQVTLRCSPKSGHDTVSWYQQALGQGPQFIFQYYEEEERQRGNFPDRFSGHQFPNYSSELNVNALLLGDSALYLCASSLALDWGSPNEKLFFGSGTQLSVL.

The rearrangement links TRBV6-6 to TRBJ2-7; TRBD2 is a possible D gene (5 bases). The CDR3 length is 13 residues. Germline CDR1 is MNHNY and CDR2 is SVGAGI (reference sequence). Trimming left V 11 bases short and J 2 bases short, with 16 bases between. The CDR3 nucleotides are TGTGCCGCCACGGAGAGGGCACCCTACGAGCAGTACTTC. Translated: CAATERAPYEQYF.

The CDR3 DNA follows: TGTGCCAGTACACATCACAAGAACAGGGGGGGCCTCCATGGCTACACCTTC. This translates into CASTHHKNRGGLHGYTF. This sequence joins TRBV19 and TRBJ1-2, with 8 bases lining up with TRBD1. The germline V gene encodes CDR1 LNHDA and CDR2 SQIVND (reference sequence). With V trimmed by 7 bases and J by 6 bases, 19 bases remained unmatched. The CDR3 is 17 residues long. The variable domain in full, completed from reference TRBV19 and TRBJ1-2, reads DGGITQSPKYLFRKEGQNVTLSCEQNLNHDAMYWYRQDPGQGLRLIYYSQIVNDFQKGDIAEGYSVSREKKESFPLTVTSAQKNPTAFYLCASTHHKNRGGLHGYTFGSGTRLTVV.